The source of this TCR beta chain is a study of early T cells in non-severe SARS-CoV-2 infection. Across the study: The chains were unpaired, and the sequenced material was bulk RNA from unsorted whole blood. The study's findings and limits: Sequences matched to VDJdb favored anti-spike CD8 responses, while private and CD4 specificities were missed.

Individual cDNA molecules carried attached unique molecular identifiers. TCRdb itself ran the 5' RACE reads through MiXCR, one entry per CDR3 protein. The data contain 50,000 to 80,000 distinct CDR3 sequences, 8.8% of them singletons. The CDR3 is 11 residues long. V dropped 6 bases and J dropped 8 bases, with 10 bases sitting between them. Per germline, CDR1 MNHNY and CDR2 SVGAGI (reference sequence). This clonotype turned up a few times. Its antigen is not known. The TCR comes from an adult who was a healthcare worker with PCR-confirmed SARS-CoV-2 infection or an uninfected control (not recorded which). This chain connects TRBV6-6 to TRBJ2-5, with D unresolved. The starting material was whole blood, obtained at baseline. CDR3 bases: TGTGCCAGCAGGAGTTATGACACCCAGTACTTC. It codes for CASRSYDTQYF.